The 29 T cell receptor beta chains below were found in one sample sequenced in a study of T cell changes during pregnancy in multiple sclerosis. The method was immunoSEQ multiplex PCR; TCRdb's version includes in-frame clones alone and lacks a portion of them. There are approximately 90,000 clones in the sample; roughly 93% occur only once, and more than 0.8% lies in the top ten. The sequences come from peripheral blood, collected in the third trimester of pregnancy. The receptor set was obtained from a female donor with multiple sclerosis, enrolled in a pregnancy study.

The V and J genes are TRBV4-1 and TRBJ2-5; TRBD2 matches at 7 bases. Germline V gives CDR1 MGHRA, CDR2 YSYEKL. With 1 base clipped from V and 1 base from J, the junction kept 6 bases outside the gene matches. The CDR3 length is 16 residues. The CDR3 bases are TGCGCCAGCAGCCAAGGATTAGCGGGTTCCCAAGAGACCCAGTACTTC. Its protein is CASSQGLAGSQETQYF.

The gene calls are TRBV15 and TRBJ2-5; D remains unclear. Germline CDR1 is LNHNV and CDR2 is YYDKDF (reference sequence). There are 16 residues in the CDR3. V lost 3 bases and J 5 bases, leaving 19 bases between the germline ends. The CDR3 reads CATSRGRSPQSETQYF. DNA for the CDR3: TGTGCCACCAGCAGGGGTCGGAGTCCTCAATCGGAGACCCAGTACTTC.

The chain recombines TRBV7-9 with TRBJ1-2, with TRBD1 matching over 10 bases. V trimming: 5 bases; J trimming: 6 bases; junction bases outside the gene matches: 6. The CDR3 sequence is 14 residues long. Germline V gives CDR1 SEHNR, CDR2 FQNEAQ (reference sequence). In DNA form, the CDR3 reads TGTGCCAGCAGCCCGACAGGGGGCGCGGATGGCTACACCTTC. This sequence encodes CASSPTGGADGYTF.

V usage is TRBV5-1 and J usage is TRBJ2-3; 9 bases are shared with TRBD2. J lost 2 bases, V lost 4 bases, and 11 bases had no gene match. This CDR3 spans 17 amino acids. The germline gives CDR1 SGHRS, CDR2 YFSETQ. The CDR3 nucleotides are TGCGCCAGCAGCCAATCCCAACTAGCGGGTCTCACAGATACGCAGTATTTT. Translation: CASSQSQLAGLTDTQYF.

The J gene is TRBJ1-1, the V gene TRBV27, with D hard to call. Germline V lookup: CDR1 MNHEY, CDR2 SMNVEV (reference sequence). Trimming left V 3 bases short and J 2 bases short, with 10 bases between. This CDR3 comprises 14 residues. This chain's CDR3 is CASSFGRINTEAFF. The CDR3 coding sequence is TGTGCCAGCAGTTTTGGCAGAATTAACACTGAAGCTTTCTTT.

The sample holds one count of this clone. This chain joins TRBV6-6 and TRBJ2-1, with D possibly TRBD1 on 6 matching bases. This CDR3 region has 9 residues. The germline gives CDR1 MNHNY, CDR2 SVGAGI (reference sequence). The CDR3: CATGTEQFF. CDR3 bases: TGTGCTACGGGGACAGAGCAGTTCTTC.

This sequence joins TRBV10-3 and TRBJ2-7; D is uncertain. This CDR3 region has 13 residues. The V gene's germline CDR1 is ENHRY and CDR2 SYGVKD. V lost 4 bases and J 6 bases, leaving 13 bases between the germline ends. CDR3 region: CAISGTLSREQYF. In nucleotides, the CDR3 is TGTGCCATCAGTGGTACCCTTAGTCGCGAGCAGTACTTC.

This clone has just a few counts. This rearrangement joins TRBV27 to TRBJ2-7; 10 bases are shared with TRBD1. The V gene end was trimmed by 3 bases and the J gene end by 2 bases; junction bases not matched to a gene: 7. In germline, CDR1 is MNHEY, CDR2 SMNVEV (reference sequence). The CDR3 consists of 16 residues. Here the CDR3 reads CASSFSAGTGAYEQYF. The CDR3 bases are TGTGCCAGCAGTTTTTCAGCCGGGACAGGGGCCTACGAGCAGTACTTC.

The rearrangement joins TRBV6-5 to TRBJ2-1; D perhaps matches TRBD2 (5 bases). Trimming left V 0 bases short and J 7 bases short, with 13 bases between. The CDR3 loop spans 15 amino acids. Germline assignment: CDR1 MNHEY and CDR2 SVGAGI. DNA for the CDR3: TGTGCCAGCAGTTACTCGGCGGGCGTAGTTAATGAGCAGTTCTTC. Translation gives CASSYSAGVVNEQFF.

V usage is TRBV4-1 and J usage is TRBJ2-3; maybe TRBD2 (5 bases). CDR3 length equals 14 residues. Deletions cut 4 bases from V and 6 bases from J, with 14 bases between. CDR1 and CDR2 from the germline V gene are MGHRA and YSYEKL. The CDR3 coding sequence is TGCGCCAGCAGCCTCGTCGGGATGGTGGATACGCAGTATTTT. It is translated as CASSLVGMVDTQYF.

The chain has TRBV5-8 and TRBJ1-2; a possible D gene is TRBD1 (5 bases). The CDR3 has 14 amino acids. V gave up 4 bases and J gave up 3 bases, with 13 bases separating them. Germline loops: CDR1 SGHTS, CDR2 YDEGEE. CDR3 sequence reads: CASSTVRGDYGYTF. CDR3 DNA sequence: TGTGCCAGCAGCACGGTCCGGGGGGACTATGGCTACACCTTC. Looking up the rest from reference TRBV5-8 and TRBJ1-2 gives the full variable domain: EAGVTQSPTHLIKTRGQQATLRCSPISGHTSVYWYQQALGLGLQFLLWYDEGEERNRGNFPPRFSGRQFPNYSSELNVNALELEDSALYLCASSTVRGDYGYTFGSGTRLTVV.

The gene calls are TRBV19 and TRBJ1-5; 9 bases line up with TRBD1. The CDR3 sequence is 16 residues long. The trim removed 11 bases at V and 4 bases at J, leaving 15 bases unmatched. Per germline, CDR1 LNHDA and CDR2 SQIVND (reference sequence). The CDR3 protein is CACKEEQGALNQPQHF. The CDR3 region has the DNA TGTGCCTGCAAAGAGGAACAGGGGGCATTAAATCAGCCCCAGCATTTT.

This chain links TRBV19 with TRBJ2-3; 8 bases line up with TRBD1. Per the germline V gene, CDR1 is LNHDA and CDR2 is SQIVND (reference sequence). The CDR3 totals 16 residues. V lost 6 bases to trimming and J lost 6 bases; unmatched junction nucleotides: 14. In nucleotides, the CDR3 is TGTGCCAGTAGGGCCAGGGGGCTCCGCGGGTCGGATACGCAGTATTTT. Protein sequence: CASRARGLRGSDTQYF.

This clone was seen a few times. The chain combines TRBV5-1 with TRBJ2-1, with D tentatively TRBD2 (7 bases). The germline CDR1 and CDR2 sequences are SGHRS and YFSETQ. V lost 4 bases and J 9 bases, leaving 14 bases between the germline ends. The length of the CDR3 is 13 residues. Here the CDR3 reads CASSDLADSEQFF. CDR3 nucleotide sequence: TGCGCCAGCAGCGATCTAGCGGACAGTGAGCAGTTCTTC.

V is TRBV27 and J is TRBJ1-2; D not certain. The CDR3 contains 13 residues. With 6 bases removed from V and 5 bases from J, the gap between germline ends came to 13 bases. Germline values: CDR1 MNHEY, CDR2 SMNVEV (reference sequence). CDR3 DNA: TGTGCCAGCAGCCCACGGGGTCCGTATGGCTACACCTTC. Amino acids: CASSPRGPYGYTF.

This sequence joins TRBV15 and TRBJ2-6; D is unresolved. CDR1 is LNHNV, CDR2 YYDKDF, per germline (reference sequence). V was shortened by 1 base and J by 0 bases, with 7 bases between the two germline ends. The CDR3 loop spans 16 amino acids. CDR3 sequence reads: CATSRGSSSGANVLTF. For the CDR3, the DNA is TGTGCCACCAGCAGAGGGAGCAGCTCTGGGGCCAACGTCCTGACTTTC. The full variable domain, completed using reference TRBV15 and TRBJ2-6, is DAMVIQNPRYQVTQFGKPVTLSCSQTLNHNVMYWYQQKSSQAPKLLFHYYDKDFNNEADTPDNFQSRRPNTSFCFLDIRSPGLGDTAMYLCATSRGSSSGANVLTFGAGSRLTVL.

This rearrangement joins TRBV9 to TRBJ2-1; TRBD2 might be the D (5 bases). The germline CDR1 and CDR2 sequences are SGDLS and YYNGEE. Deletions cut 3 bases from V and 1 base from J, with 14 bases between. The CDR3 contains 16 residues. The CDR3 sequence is CASSGSTGFSYNEQFF. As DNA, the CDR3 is TGTGCCAGCAGCGGTTCTACGGGATTTTCCTACAATGAGCAGTTCTTC.

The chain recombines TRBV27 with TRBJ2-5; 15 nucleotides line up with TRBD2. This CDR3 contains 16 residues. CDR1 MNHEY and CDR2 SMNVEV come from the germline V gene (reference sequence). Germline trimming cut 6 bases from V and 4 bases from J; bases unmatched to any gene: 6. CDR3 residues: CASSGLAGGPGETQYF. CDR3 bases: TGTGCCAGCAGCGGACTAGCGGGAGGGCCGGGAGAGACCCAGTACTTC.

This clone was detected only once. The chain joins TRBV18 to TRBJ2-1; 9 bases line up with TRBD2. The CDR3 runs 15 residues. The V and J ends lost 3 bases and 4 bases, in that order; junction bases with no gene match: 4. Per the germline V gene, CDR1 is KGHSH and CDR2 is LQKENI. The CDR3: CASSPKTSGYNEQFF. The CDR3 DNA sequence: TGTGCCAGCTCACCTAAGACTAGCGGTTACAATGAGCAGTTCTTC. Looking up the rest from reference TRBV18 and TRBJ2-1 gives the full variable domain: NAGVMQNPRHLVRRRGQEARLRCSPMKGHSHVYWYRQLPEEGLKFMVYLQKENIIDESGMPKERFSAEFPKEGPSILRIQQVVRGDSAAYFCASSPKTSGYNEQFFGPGTRLTVL.

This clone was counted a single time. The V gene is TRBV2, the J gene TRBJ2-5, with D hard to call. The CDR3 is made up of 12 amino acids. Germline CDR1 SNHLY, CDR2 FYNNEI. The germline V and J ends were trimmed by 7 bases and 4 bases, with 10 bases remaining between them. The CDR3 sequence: CASMVRGETQYF. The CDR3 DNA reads TGTGCCAGCATGGTCAGAGGAGAGACCCAGTACTTC.

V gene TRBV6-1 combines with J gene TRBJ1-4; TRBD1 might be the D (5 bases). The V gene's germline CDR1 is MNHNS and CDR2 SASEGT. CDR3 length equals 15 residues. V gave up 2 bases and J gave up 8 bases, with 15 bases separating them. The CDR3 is CASSEPPWGVEKLFF. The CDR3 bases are TGTGCCAGCAGTGAACCTCCTTGGGGGGTGGAAAAACTGTTTTTT.

The CDR3: CASSIEPAGAADTQYF. CDR3 nucleotide sequence: TGTGCCAGTAGTATAGAACCAGCGGGAGCGGCAGATACGCAGTATTTT. V and J are TRBV19 and TRBJ2-3; 8 nucleotides line up with TRBD2. CDR3 length: 16 amino acids. Trimming cost V 0 bases and J 4 bases; bases outside gene matches: 6. Germline V gene lookup returns CDR1 LNHDA and CDR2 SQIVND (reference sequence).

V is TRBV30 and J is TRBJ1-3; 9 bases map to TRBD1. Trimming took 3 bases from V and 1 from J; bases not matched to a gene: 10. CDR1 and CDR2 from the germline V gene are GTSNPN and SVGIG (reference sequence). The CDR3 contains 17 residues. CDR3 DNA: TGTGCCTGGAGCGCCGGGACAGGGTTAATTTCTGGAAACACCATATATTTT. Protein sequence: CAWSAGTGLISGNTIYF.

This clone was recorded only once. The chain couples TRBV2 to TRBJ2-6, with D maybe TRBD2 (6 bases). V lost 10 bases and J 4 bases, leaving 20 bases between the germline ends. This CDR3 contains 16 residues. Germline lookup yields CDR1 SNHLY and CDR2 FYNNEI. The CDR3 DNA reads TGTGCCACCCGCCCGGGGGTTGCTCCCGGGGCCAACGTCCTGACTTTC. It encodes CATRPGVAPGANVLTF.

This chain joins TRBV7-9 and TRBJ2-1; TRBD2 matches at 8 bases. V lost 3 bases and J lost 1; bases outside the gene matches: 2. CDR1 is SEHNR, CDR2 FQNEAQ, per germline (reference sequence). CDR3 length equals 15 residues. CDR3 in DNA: TGTGCCAGCAGCTTCGGGGGGGCATCCTACAATGAGCAGTTCTTC. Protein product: CASSFGGASYNEQFF.

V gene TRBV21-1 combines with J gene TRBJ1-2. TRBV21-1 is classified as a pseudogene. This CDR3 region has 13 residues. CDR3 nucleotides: TGTGCCACCTTCAAGTTGCGGGGTGGGGGCTACACCTTC. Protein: CATFKLRGGGYTF.

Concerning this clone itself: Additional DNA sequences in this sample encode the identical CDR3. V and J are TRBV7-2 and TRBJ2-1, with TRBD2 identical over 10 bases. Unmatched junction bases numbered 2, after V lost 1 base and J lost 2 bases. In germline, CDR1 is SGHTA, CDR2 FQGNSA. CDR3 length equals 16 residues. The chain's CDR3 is CASSLGLAGPYNEQFF. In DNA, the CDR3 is TGTGCCAGCAGCTTAGGACTAGCGGGTCCCTACAATGAGCAGTTCTTC.

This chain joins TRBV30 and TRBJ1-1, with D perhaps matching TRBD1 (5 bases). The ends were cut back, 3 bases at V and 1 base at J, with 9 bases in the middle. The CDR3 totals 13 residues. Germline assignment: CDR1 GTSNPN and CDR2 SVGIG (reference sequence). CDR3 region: CAWRGEENTEAFF. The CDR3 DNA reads TGTGCCTGGAGAGGGGAGGAGAACACTGAAGCTTTCTTT.

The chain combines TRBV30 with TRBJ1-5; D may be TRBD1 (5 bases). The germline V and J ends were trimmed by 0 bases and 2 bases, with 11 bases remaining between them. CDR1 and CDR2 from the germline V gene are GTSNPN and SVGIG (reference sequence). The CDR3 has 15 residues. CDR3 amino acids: CAWSVGRVGNQPQHF. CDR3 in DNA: TGTGCCTGGAGTGTAGGCAGGGTGGGCAATCAGCCCCAGCATTTT.